This T cell receptor (beta chain) was observed in a study of beta chain features in type 1 diabetes. On the study more broadly: Researchers looked at around 100 million sorted cells across all samples. Findings and limits, study-wide: The cDNA sequencing approach could over-represent high-TCR-expressing cells.

Averaging around 120 mL, one heparinised blood draw was given by each donor. By way of CD45RO/CCR7/CD25/CD127/CD95/CD27, the CD4+ regulatory, stem cell-like memory, central memory and naive cells were sorted. The authors reverse transcribed all of the isolated RNA, so sequencing captured expressed TCRB transcripts. Clones were sequenced by immunoSEQ multiplex PCR, and TCRdb holds only the in-frame ones, with some missing. The table has 300,000 to 350,000 clones, under 8.5% seen once. About this clone itself: Its matching antigen is unknown.

Germline loops: CDR1 SEHNR, CDR2 FQNEAQ (reference sequence). CDR3 length: 12 residues. Deletions cut 4 bases from V and 5 bases from J, with 6 bases between. The chain combines TRBV7-9 with TRBJ2-1; no firm D call. Sequencing was performed on central memory CD4+ T cells from blood. This receptor was taken from a woman aged 18-30 years in good health. The CDR3 nucleotides are TGTGCCAGCAGCTCCTACAACAATGAGCAGTTCTTC. This gives the protein CASSSYNNEQFF.